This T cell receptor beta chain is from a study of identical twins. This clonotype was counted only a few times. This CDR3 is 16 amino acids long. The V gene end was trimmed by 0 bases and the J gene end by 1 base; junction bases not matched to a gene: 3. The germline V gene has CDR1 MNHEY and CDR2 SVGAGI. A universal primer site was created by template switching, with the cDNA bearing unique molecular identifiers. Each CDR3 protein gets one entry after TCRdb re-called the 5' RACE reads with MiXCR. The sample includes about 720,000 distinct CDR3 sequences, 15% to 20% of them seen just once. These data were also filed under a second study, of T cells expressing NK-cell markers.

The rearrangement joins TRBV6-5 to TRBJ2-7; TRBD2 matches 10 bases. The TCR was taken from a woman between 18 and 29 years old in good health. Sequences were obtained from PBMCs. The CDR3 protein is CASSYSTSGHSYEQYF. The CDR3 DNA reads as TGTGCCAGCAGTTACTCGACTAGCGGGCATTCCTACGAGCAGTACTTC.